Reported below is one T cell receptor beta chain. This entry belongs to a study of blood T cell repertoires in COVID-19. About the research overall: Spain, Italy and the United States supplied samples that represented acute and convalescent COVID-19. PBMCs, B-cell-depleted T cells, or T cells were the source of the cDNA or gDNA that made up the material.

CDR3 length: 17 residues. Germline V gives CDR1 SGHNT, CDR2 YYREEE (reference sequence). Trimming cost V 5 bases and J 0 bases; bases outside gene matches: 9. Data came from immunoSEQ multiplex PCR; TCRdb stores just in-frame clones and leaves some out. Here the sample spans about 45,000 clones, around four fifths being singletons. The V gene is TRBV5-4, the J gene TRBJ1-3, with 9 bases matching TRBD1. The sample comprised peripheral blood. The receptor was isolated from a woman aged 80 or over with acute or convalescent COVID-19. The CDR3 loop reads CASRHGTGTFSGNTIYF. As DNA, the CDR3 is TGTGCCAGCAGGCACGGGACAGGGACGTTCTCTGGAAACACCATATATTTT.